The next 17 T cell receptor beta chains were all read from a single sample in a study of shared clonotypes between healthy human individuals (dated by TCRdb to the early 2020s). Library construction relied on the immunoSEQ multiplex PCR assay. This immuneACCESS table, as held by TCRdb, lists in-frame sequences with V and J called but not all clones. Of the missing ones, under half trace to an unresolved V gene in checked studies; the others have no known cause. This sample holds about 600,000 clones; around three quarters were observed only once. In total, the top ten clones hold 12% of the sample. The sample was PBMCs. These receptors came from a woman in her forties in good health. Some clones in this sample may be carry-over from other donors' samples.

The chain has TRBV29-1 and TRBJ2-7, with TRBD2 identical over 7 bases. There are 13 residues in the CDR3. With V trimmed by 5 bases and J by 2 bases, 6 bases remained unmatched. The germline V gene has CDR1 SQVTM and CDR2 ANQGSEA. CDR3 in amino acids: CSVYLAAAYEQYF. DNA for the CDR3: TGCAGCGTTTATCTAGCGGCAGCCTACGAGCAGTACTTC.

The chain links TRBV6-6 to TRBJ2-5; the D gene is possibly TRBD2 (6 bases). Trimming took 10 bases from V and 2 from J, leaving 20 bases between them. This CDR3 comprises 15 residues. Germline V CDR1 and CDR2: MNHNY, SVGAGI (reference sequence). DNA of the CDR3: TGTGCCACCGGACTACCGGGACGGACGCAAGAGACCCAGTACTTC. Protein product: CATGLPGRTQETQYF.

The chain carries TRBV27 and TRBJ2-7, with TRBD2 matching over 9 bases. Germline assignment: CDR1 MNHEY and CDR2 SMNVEV (reference sequence). The CDR3 loop spans 15 amino acids. J was trimmed by 5 bases and V by 4 bases; bases with no gene match: 9. CDR3 loop: CASSSPSGKLHEQYF. Written as DNA, the CDR3 is TGTGCCAGCAGTTCTCCTAGCGGGAAACTTCACGAGCAGTACTTC.

The CDR3 DNA is TGTGCCAGCAGCTTGGATCGGACTAGCGGGAGACACGAGCAGTTCTTC. The encoded protein is CASSLDRTSGRHEQFF. V and J are TRBV5-5 and TRBJ2-1; 13 bases line up with TRBD2. Germline trimming cut 0 bases from V and 10 bases from J; bases unmatched to any gene: 7. CDR1 is SGHKS, CDR2 YYEKEE, per germline (reference sequence). This CDR3 contains 16 residues.

This clone was recorded once. A far larger clone is off by one base, so a read error is likely. This chain connects TRBV27 to TRBJ1-1; 8 positions match TRBD1. V was clipped by 4 bases and J by 1 base; unmatched bases: 8. CDR3 length: 16 amino acids. Germline values: CDR1 MNHEY, CDR2 SMNVEV (reference sequence). This CDR3 reads CASSSPCRGQNTEAFF. The CDR3, as DNA: TGTGCCAGCAGTTCCCCCTGCAGGGGGCAGAACACTGAAGCTTTCTTT.

The V call is TRBV27, the J call TRBJ2-7; D may correspond to TRBD1 or TRBD2 (6 bases each). The ends were cut back, 0 bases at V and 3 bases at J, with 15 bases in the middle. CDR1 is MNHEY, CDR2 SMNVEV, per germline (reference sequence). This CDR3 spans 16 amino acids. The CDR3 region is CASSLSKGGWVYEQYF. In DNA, the CDR3 is TGTGCCAGCAGTTTATCAAAGGGGGGATGGGTCTACGAGCAGTACTTC.

The genes are TRBV4-3 and TRBJ2-1, with D possibly matching TRBD2 (5 bases). The CDR3 runs 15 residues. V was trimmed by 1 base and J by 8 bases, leaving 15 bases between them. CDR1 LGHNA and CDR2 YSLEER come from the germline V gene. The CDR3 loop reads CASSQVVARADEQFF. The DNA for the CDR3 is TGCGCCAGCAGCCAAGTGGTGGCGAGGGCGGATGAGCAGTTCTTC.

The rearrangement uses TRBV18 and TRBJ1-4; D gene ambiguous. Germline CDR1 and CDR2: KGHSH and LQKENI. V was shortened by 4 bases and J by 7 bases, with 10 bases between the two germline ends. The CDR3 spans 13 residues. CDR3: CASSRNAGEKLFF. The DNA of the CDR3 is TGTGCCAGCTCACGAAACGCGGGTGAAAAACTGTTTTTT.

In nucleotides, the CDR3 is TGTGCCATCAGCAGGACAGGGAATCAGCCCCAGCATTTT. It codes for CAISRTGNQPQHF. J is TRBJ1-5 and V is TRBV10-3; 8 bases match TRBD1. CDR3 length: 13 amino acids. The germline CDR1 and CDR2 sequences are ENHRY and SYGVKD. With V trimmed by 6 bases and J by 4 bases, 2 bases remained unmatched.

This clone showed up many times. V is TRBV12-5 and J is TRBJ1-2, with 8 nucleotides matching TRBD1. Germline CDR1 LGHNT, CDR2 FRNRAP. This CDR3 spans 15 amino acids. V lost 9 bases and J lost 0; bases outside the gene matches: 9. CDR3 residues: CARKLRGRANYGYTF. The CDR3 bases are TGTGCTAGGAAACTCAGGGGGCGGGCTAACTATGGCTACACCTTC. The complete variable domain, with remaining parts taken from reference TRBV12-5 and TRBJ1-2, reads DARVTQTPRHKVTEMGQEVTMRCQPILGHNTVFWYRQTMMQGLELLAYFRNRAPLDDSGMPKDRFSAEMPDATLATLKIQPSEPRDSAVYFCARKLRGRANYGYTFGSGTRLTVV.

J is TRBJ1-4 and V is TRBV7-2; D call uncertain. Trimming left V 5 bases short and J 4 bases short, with 11 bases between. Germline-derived CDR1 and CDR2 are SGHTA and FQGNSA. The CDR3 is 14 residues long. In DNA form, the CDR3 reads TGTGCCAGCAGCCCACAAAAGGGTAATGAAAAACTGTTTTTT. As protein: CASSPQKGNEKLFF.

With regard to this clone: The same CDR3 is also encoded by other DNA sequences in this sample. The rearrangement uses TRBV27 and TRBJ1-6; D ambiguous. The CDR3 totals 12 residues. Germline V gene sequence: CDR1 MNHEY, CDR2 SMNVEV (reference sequence). Trimming stripped 6 bases from V and 7 bases from J, with 7 bases between. The CDR3 region is CASRRNNSPLHF. CDR3 DNA sequence: TGTGCCAGCAGACGAAACAATTCACCCCTCCACTTT.

CDR3 sequence reads: CAWTGPGLLSGNTIYF. CDR3 DNA sequence: TGTGCCTGGACAGGACCAGGGCTCCTCTCTGGAAACACCATATATTTT. The genes are TRBV30 and TRBJ1-3; a possible D gene is TRBD1 (5 bases). CDR1 and CDR2 from the germline V gene are GTSNPN and SVGIG (reference sequence). The V gene lost 4 bases and the J gene lost 0 bases, with 16 bases spanning the gap. The CDR3 sequence is 16 residues long.

This clone was recorded a few times. CDR3 region: CASSPTGGTGYTF. The CDR3 region has the DNA TGTGCCAGCAGCCCGACGGGCGGAACTGGCTACACCTTC. The chain links TRBV7-9 to TRBJ1-2; D remains unclear. Germline V gene lookup returns CDR1 SEHNR and CDR2 FQNEAQ (reference sequence). V was shortened by 5 bases and J by 7 bases, with 14 bases between the two germline ends. CDR3 size: 13 residues. Full variable domain (rest looked up from reference TRBV7-9 and TRBJ1-2): DTGVSQNPRHKITKRGQNVTFRCDPISEHNRLYWYRQTLGQGPEFLTYFQNEAQLEKSRLLSDRFSAERPKGSFSTLEIQRTEQGDSAMYLCASSPTGGTGYTFGSGTRLTVV.

This rearrangement joins TRBV5-1 to TRBJ1-6; 10 nucleotides agree with TRBD1. The CDR3 covers 14 residues. CDR1 is SGHRS, CDR2 YFSETQ, per germline. Trimming at V came to 6 bases and at J to 6 bases, leaving 3 bases not matched to a gene. The CDR3 sequence: CASTRTGGNSPLHF. CDR3 nucleotide sequence: TGCGCCAGCACCCGGACAGGGGGTAATTCACCCCTCCACTTT.

In nucleotides, the CDR3 is TGTGCGGGGGGTATGCGGGAGGGTCACGGGGAGGCCCAGTACTTC. This codes for CAGGMREGHGEAQYF. The chain combines TRBV6-1 with TRBJ2-5, with TRBD2 matching over 9 bases. Germline-derived CDR1 and CDR2 are MNHNS and SASEGT. The CDR3 has 15 residues.

This clone was observed many times. The chain combines TRBV27 with TRBJ2-7; D is possibly TRBD2 (7 bases). There are 18 residues in the CDR3. V lost 11 bases, J lost 3 bases, and 32 bases lay in between. The germline gives CDR1 MNHEY, CDR2 SMNVEV (reference sequence). CDR3 in DNA: TGTGCCTCTACAAAAGGCCAGGGGAGCTACGGGAGGAGCTACGAGCAGTACTTC. The encoded protein is CASTKGQGSYGRSYEQYF.